This T cell receptor beta chain was profiled in a study of T cell responses to AZD1222 COVID-19 vaccine. Study results and limitations: It was only after the peak T cell response that any repertoires were sampled. Spike-specific TCR breadth and depth went up after people got two AZD1222 doses. The donors showed a predominance of white British ancestry and of females, with possible underestimation of clonal diversity. Along spike, vaccine-associated CD4 TCRs were found throughout, with dominance at 160-218 and 743-854.

Only in-frame clones appear in the TCRdb table, and some are missing; sequencing was by immunoSEQ multiplex PCR. This sample has more than 95,000 clones, with about 94% found just once. The CDR3 spans 17 residues. The V and J ends lost 3 bases and 2 bases respectively, with 17 bases between them. CDR1 is KGHDR and CDR2 is SFDVKD in the germline V gene. This clone appeared once. The antigen is not known. The clonotype was recovered from an adult in good health. The rearrangement joins TRBV24-1 to TRBJ2-3; possibly TRBD1 or TRBD2 for D (5 bases each). This specimen consisted of peripheral blood, obtained on day 0 of AZD1222 vaccination. CDR3 loop: CATSDLGERILTDTQYF. The CDR3, as DNA: TGTGCCACCAGTGATCTAGGGGAGCGGATACTCACAGATACGCAGTATTTT.